Each of the 23 T cell receptor beta chains below was sequenced from the same sample in a study of OX40 agonist ivuxolimab in advanced cancers. Some clones are missing from TCRdb's copy, which holds only in-frame ones; the method was immunoSEQ multiplex PCR. The sample includes roughly 62,000 clones, approximately 91% of them seen just once. The input for sequencing was CD4+ or CD8+ T cells sorted from blood, taken in a trial of the OX40 agonist ivuxolimab. The receptors originated from an adult with an advanced solid tumor such as melanoma, head and neck, liver or kidney cancer.

This CDR3 is CASSYVQGSTNEQYF. The CDR3, as DNA: TGTGCCAGCAGTTACGTCCAGGGTTCCACTAACGAGCAGTACTTC. This sequence joins TRBV6-5 and TRBJ2-7, with a possible D match to TRBD1 (5 bases). This CDR3 region has 15 residues. The germline V gene encodes CDR1 MNHEY and CDR2 SVGAGI. Deletions cut 2 bases from V and 5 bases from J, with 16 bases between.

The table lists this clone with a few counts. V gene TRBV28 combines with J gene TRBJ1-5, with 7 bases matching TRBD1. The CDR3 runs 15 residues. V dropped 5 bases and J dropped 4; count of bases not matched to a gene: 8. Per the germline V gene, CDR1 is MDHEN and CDR2 is SYDVKM. The CDR3 here is CASSHRQGVNQPQHF. DNA of the CDR3: TGTGCCAGCAGTCACAGACAGGGAGTTAATCAGCCCCAGCATTTT.

The gene calls are TRBV27 and TRBJ2-7; possibly TRBD2 for D (7 bases). The CDR3 extends over 16 amino acids. Trimming removed 1 base at V and 2 bases at J, with 15 bases between. The germline V gene encodes CDR1 MNHEY and CDR2 SMNVEV (reference sequence). CDR3 DNA: TGTGCCAGCAGTTTATACTGGGGGGGCGGCGCCTACGAGCAGTACTTC. This sequence encodes CASSLYWGGGAYEQYF.

The V gene is TRBV7-2, the J gene TRBJ2-7; 9 nucleotides match TRBD2. Germline-derived CDR1 and CDR2 are SGHTA and FQGNSA. The CDR3 totals 14 residues. The V segment lost 1 base and the J segment 3 bases; nucleotides outside the gene matches: 1. The CDR3 DNA reads as TGTGCCAGCAGCTTAGGACTAGCGGACTACGAGCAGTACTTC. Translated: CASSLGLADYEQYF.

In this sample, this clone turned up a few times. This chain connects TRBV7-3 to TRBJ2-2; unclear D gene. Per germline, CDR1 SGHTA and CDR2 FQGTGA. Trimming pared 3 bases from V and 6 bases from J, leaving 11 bases between. The CDR3 is 14 residues long. CDR3 sequence (DNA): TGTGCCAGCAGCTTTCGAGGTTTACCCGGGGAGCTGTTTTTT. Encoded protein: CASSFRGLPGELFF. The variable domain in full, with the rest retrieved from reference TRBV7-3 and TRBJ2-2, is GAGVSQTPSNKVTEKGKYVELRCDPISGHTALYWYRQSLGQGPEFLIYFQGTGAADDSGLPNDRFFAVRPEGSVSTLKIQRTERGDSAVYLCASSFRGLPGELFFGEGSRLTVL.

V gene TRBV7-3 combines with J gene TRBJ2-3; weak D call: TRBD2 (5 bases). Per germline, CDR1 SGHTA and CDR2 FQGTGA. The CDR3 runs 15 residues. V lost 5 bases, J lost 2 bases, and 14 bases lay in between. The CDR3 nucleotides read TGTGCCAGCAGCGACGGGATAACCGACACAGATACGCAGTATTTT. This gives the protein CASSDGITDTDTQYF.

The chain is built from TRBV19 and TRBJ1-1, with D unresolved. This CDR3 is 15 amino acids long. Germline V gene lookup returns CDR1 LNHDA and CDR2 SQIVND (reference sequence). Trimming removed 6 bases from V and 1 base from J, with 15 bases in between. The DNA of the CDR3 is TGTGCCAGTAGCCCCCACTCGGAGGGGAACACTGAAGCTTTCTTT. This codes for CASSPHSEGNTEAFF. Full variable domain (missing parts from reference TRBV19 and TRBJ1-1): DGGITQSPKYLFRKEGQNVTLSCEQNLNHDAMYWYRQDPGQGLRLIYYSQIVNDFQKGDIAEGYSVSREKKESFPLTVTSAQKNPTAFYLCASSPHSEGNTEAFFGQGTRLTVV.

CDR3 bases: TGTGCCAGTAGTATAGAAGGAGGGCTAGCGGGACAAGAGACCCAGTACTTC. This codes for CASSIEGGLAGQETQYF. The rearrangement links TRBV19 to TRBJ2-5, with 9 nucleotides matching TRBD2. Germline CDR1 and CDR2: LNHDA and SQIVND (reference sequence). CDR3 length: 17 residues. Trimming took 0 bases from V and 2 from J; bases not matched to a gene: 7.

This rearrangement joins TRBV11-1 to TRBJ2-3; no firm D call. CDR3 size: 13 residues. Trimming took off 6 bases at V and 1 base at J, with 8 bases between the two ends. Germline V gene data show CDR1 as SGHAT and CDR2 as FQDESV (reference sequence). CDR3: CASSTVRTDTQYF. CDR3 DNA sequence: TGTGCCAGCAGTACAGTCCGCACAGATACGCAGTATTTT.

The CDR3 DNA is TGCGCCAGCAGCCCCACGGGGCTCGGGGTCGAGCAGTACTTC. Translated: CASSPTGLGVEQYF. This chain connects TRBV4-3 to TRBJ2-7; D may correspond to TRBD1 or TRBD2 (5 bases each). The ends were cut back, 4 bases at V and 6 bases at J, with 16 bases in the middle. In germline, CDR1 is LGHNA, CDR2 YSLEER. The CDR3 totals 14 residues.

The rearrangement uses TRBV7-8 and TRBJ2-1, with D maybe TRBD2 (6 bases). CDR1 and CDR2 from the germline V gene are SGHVS and FQNEAQ. V dropped 4 bases and J dropped 5 bases, with 9 bases sitting between them. The CDR3 consists of 13 residues. As DNA, the CDR3 is TGTGCCAGCAGCTGGGACTTAAACAATGAGCAGTTCTTC. It translates to CASSWDLNNEQFF.

This clone was seen once. J is TRBJ2-1 and V is TRBV7-2; 9 bases match TRBD2. The V gene's germline CDR1 is SGHTA and CDR2 FQGNSA. This CDR3 region has 17 residues. V shed 1 base and J 1 base; nucleotides not matched to a gene: 5. This CDR3 is CASSLELAGVSYNEQFF. In DNA, the CDR3 is TGTGCCAGCAGCTTAGAATTAGCGGGAGTATCCTACAATGAGCAGTTCTTC.

The V call is TRBV9, the J call TRBJ1-3, with a weak D call TRBD1 (6 bases). Germline CDR1 and CDR2: SGDLS and YYNGEE. With 3 bases removed from V and 1 base from J, the gap between germline ends came to 8 bases. This CDR3 comprises 14 residues. The CDR3 DNA sequence: TGTGCCAGCAGCGAAGGGGGTTCTGGAAACACCATATATTTT. Its protein product is CASSEGGSGNTIYF.

This clone was seen at least ten times. The chain couples TRBV19 to TRBJ1-5; D not certain. Germline-derived CDR1 and CDR2 are LNHDA and SQIVND (reference sequence). The V gene lost 4 bases and the J gene lost 6 bases, with 7 bases spanning the gap. CDR3 size: 12 residues. The CDR3 coding sequence is TGTGCCAGTAGTACGGGAGTTCAGCCCCAGCATTTT. This codes for CASSTGVQPQHF.

This chain joins TRBV2 and TRBJ2-2; the D call may be TRBD1 or TRBD2 (6 bases each). The CDR3 totals 16 residues. Germline V lookup: CDR1 SNHLY, CDR2 FYNNEI. V shed 3 bases and J shed 0 bases, with 11 bases lying between them. This CDR3 is CASSDDGGANTGELFF. The CDR3 DNA follows: TGTGCCAGCAGTGACGACGGGGGCGCGAACACCGGGGAGCTGTTTTTT.

V gene TRBV28 combines with J gene TRBJ2-7, with TRBD1 matching 11 bases. The V and J ends lost 5 bases and 3 bases, in that order; junction bases with no gene match: 9. CDR1 is MDHEN, CDR2 SYDVKM, per germline. CDR3 length: 16 amino acids. CDR3 in amino acids: CASSGTGGMGDYEQYF. CDR3 coding DNA: TGTGCCAGCAGTGGGACAGGGGGTATGGGGGACTACGAGCAGTACTTC.

V usage is TRBV7-2 and J usage is TRBJ2-1; 7 positions agree with TRBD2. Per the germline V gene, CDR1 is SGHTA and CDR2 is FQGNSA. V lost 3 bases to trimming and J lost 8 bases; unmatched junction nucleotides: 4. CDR3 length: 13 amino acids. The CDR3 sequence is CASSFPTSYEQFF. The CDR3 nucleotides read TGTGCCAGCAGCTTCCCGACTAGCTATGAGCAGTTCTTC.

J is TRBJ2-3 and V is TRBV2; 9 bases fit TRBD2. In germline, CDR1 is SNHLY, CDR2 FYNNEI. This CDR3 has 20 residues. Trimming cost V 7 bases and J 0 bases; bases outside gene matches: 20. The CDR3 loop reads CASTAPLPGREGSSTDTQYF. CDR3 nucleotide sequence: TGTGCCAGCACGGCCCCTCTCCCGGGGCGGGAGGGATCTAGCACAGATACGCAGTATTTT.

CDR3 loop: CASSLLGPTDTQYF. Written as DNA, the CDR3 is TGTGCCAGCAGCTTACTAGGACCGACAGATACGCAGTATTTT. The chain combines TRBV7-8 with TRBJ2-3; D is unclear. With 2 bases removed from V and 3 bases from J, the gap between germline ends came to 9 bases. This CDR3 is built from 14 residues. The germline CDR1 and CDR2 sequences are SGHVS and FQNEAQ.

The rearrangement links TRBV6-5 to TRBJ2-1; 13 bases align to TRBD2. The CDR3 extends over 15 amino acids. The trim removed 6 bases at V and 9 bases at J, leaving 8 bases unmatched. Germline-derived CDR1 and CDR2 are MNHEY and SVGAGI. CDR3 coding DNA: TGTGCCAGCAGCCCCGGGACTAGCGGGAATATTGAGCAGTTCTTC. As protein: CASSPGTSGNIEQFF.

The rearrangement uses TRBV28 and TRBJ1-1, with 8 bases fitting TRBD1. CDR3 length equals 13 residues. Per germline, CDR1 MDHEN and CDR2 SYDVKM. With V trimmed by 8 bases and J by 6 bases, 8 bases remained unmatched. Here the CDR3 DNA reads TGTGCCAGCGGAGGCAGGGGGCCCGCTGAAGCTTTCTTT. Encoded protein: CASGGRGPAEAFF.

The rearrangement joins TRBV29-1 to TRBJ2-7; maybe TRBD2 (7 bases). CDR1 is SQVTM and CDR2 is ANQGSEA in the germline V gene. Trimming pared 6 bases from V and 2 bases from J, leaving 17 bases between. The CDR3 is 14 amino acids. The chain's CDR3 is CSVRGRERTYEQYF. Here the CDR3 DNA reads TGCAGCGTCCGGGGGCGGGAGAGGACCTACGAGCAGTACTTC.

The chain employs TRBV28 and TRBJ2-7; tentatively, D is TRBD1 (5 bases). The length of the CDR3 is 16 residues. Trimming pared 3 bases from V and 4 bases from J, leaving 19 bases between. Per germline, CDR1 MDHEN and CDR2 SYDVKM. The CDR3 spells CASSLIPGHYQYEQYF. The DNA for the CDR3 is TGTGCCAGCAGTTTGATTCCCGGACACTACCAGTACGAGCAGTACTTC.